This TCR beta chain was sequenced for a study of blood T cell repertoires in COVID-19. Whole-study context: The origin of the acute and convalescent COVID-19 samples was the United States, Italy and Spain. PBMCs, B-cell-depleted T cells, or T cells provided the cDNA or gDNA that made up the material.

Per the germline V gene, CDR1 is SGHNT and CDR2 is YENEEA. V lost 6 bases and J lost 5; bases outside the gene matches: 11. This CDR3 comprises 15 residues. This clone was found once. In the study's own analysis: Reference gene primer amplification gave estimated nucleated cell counts. Profiled with immunoSEQ multiplex PCR; TCRdb holds only in-frame clones, not every one. D and trimming were read from the DNA, whereas the V and J calls and clone size are those reported in that table. The data show some 220,000 clones, around four fifths seen once. The sequenced sample was peripheral blood. The clonotype originates from an elderly woman with active or convalescent COVID-19. This rearrangement joins TRBV11-3 to TRBJ2-7, with TRBD1 matching over 9 bases. The CDR3 nucleotides are TGTGCCAGCAGATCTCGACAGGGGGGGGCCGACGAGCAGTACTTC. This translates into CASRSRQGGADEQYF.